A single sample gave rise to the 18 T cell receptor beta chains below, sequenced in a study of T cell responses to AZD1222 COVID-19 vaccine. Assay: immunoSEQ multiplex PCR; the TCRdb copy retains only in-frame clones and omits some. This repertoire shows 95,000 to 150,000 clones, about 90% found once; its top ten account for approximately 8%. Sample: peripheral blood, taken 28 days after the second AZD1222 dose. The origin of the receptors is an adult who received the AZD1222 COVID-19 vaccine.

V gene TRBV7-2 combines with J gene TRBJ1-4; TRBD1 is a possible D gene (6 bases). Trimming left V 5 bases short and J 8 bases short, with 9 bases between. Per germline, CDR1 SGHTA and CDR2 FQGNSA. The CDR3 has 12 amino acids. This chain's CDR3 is CASSPQGEKLFF. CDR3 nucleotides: TGTGCCAGCAGCCCCCAGGGGGAAAAACTGTTTTTT.

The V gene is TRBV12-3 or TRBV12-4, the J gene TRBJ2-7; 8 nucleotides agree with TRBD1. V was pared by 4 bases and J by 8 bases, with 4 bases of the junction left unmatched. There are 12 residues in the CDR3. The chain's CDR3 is CASSSRTGKQYF. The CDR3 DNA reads TGTGCCAGCAGTTCCCGGACAGGGAAGCAGTACTTC.

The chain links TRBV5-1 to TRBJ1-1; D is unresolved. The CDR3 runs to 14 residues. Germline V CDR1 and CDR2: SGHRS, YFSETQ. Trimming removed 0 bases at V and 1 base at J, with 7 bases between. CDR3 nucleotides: TGCGCCAGCAGCTTGGAGGCAGCGAACACTGAAGCTTTCTTT. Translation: CASSLEAANTEAFF.

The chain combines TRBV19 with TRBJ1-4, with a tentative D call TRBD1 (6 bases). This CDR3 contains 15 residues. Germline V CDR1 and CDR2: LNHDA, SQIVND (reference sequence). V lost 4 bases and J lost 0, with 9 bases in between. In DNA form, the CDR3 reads TGTGCCAGTAGTAGGACAGCAGCAACTAATGAAAAACTGTTTTTT. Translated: CASSRTAATNEKLFF.

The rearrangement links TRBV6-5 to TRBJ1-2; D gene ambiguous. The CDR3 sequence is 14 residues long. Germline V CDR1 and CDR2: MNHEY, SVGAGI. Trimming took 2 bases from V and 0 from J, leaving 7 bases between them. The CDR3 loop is CASSYPGSNYGYTF. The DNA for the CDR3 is TGTGCCAGCAGTTACCCCGGATCTAACTATGGCTACACCTTC.

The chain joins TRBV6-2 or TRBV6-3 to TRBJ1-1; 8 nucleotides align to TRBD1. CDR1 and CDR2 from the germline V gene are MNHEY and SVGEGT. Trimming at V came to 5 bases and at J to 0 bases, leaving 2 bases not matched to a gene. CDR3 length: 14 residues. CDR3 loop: CASSDRGLNTEAFF. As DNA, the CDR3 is TGTGCCAGCAGTGACAGGGGTCTGAACACTGAAGCTTTCTTT.

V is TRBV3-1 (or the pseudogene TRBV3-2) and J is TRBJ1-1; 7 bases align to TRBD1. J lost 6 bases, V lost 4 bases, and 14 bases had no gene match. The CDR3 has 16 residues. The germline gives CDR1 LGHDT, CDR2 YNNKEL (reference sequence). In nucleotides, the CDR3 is TGTGCCAGCAGCCCCAAGTGGCAGGGGGTGGGCCCTGAAGCTTTCTTT. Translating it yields CASSPKWQGVGPEAFF.

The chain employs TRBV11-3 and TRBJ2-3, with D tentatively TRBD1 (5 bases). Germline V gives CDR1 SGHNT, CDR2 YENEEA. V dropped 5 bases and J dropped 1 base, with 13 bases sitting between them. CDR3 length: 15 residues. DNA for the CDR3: TGTGCCAGCAGCCCTCAGGGTAGGGGCACAGATACGCAGTATTTT. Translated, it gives CASSPQGRGTDTQYF.

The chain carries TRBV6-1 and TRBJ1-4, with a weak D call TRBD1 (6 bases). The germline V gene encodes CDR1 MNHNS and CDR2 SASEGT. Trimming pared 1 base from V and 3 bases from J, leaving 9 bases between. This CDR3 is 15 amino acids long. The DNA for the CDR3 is TGTGCCAGCAGTGAAGTACAGGGAGCTAATGAAAAACTGTTTTTT. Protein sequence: CASSEVQGANEKLFF.

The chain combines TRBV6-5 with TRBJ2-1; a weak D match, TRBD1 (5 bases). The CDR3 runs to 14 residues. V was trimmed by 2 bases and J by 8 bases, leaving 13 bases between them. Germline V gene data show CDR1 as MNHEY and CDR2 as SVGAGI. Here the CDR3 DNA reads TGTGCCAGCAGTTACGGGGCAAATCGGGATGAGCAGTTCTTC. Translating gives CASSYGANRDEQFF.

CDR3 region: CASSLYLGGLGETQYF. The CDR3, as DNA: TGTGCCAGCAGTTTATACCTTGGGGGGCTCGGGGAGACCCAGTACTTC. The chain joins TRBV27 to TRBJ2-5; either TRBD1 or TRBD2 may supply D (6 bases each). The CDR3 is 16 residues long. V lost 1 base and J 5 bases, leaving 17 bases between the germline ends. Germline V gene lookup returns CDR1 MNHEY and CDR2 SMNVEV (reference sequence).

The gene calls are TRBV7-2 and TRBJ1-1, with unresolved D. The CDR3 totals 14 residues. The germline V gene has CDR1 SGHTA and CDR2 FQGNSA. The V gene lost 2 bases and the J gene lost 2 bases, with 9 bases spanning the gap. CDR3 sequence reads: CASSLIGSNTEAFF. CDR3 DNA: TGTGCCAGCAGCTTAATAGGGTCCAACACTGAAGCTTTCTTT.

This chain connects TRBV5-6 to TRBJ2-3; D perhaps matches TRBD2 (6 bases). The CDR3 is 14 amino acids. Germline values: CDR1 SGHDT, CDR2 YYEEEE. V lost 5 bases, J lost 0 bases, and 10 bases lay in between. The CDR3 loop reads CASSFRGSTDTQYF. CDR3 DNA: TGTGCCAGCAGTTTTCGGGGGAGCACAGATACGCAGTATTTT.

The CDR3 reads CASSQDYTGMNTEAFF. The CDR3 bases are TGTGCCAGCAGCCAAGATTATACAGGGATGAACACTGAAGCTTTCTTT. The genes are TRBV3-1 (or the pseudogene TRBV3-2) and TRBJ1-1, with D tentatively TRBD1 (6 bases). CDR3 size: 16 residues. CDR1 LGHDT and CDR2 YNNKEL come from the germline V gene (reference sequence). The V and J ends lost 0 bases and 0 bases respectively, with 11 bases between them.

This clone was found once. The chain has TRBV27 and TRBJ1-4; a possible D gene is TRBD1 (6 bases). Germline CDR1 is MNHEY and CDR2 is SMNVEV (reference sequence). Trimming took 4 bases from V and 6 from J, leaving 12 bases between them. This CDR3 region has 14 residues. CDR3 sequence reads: CASSSYRAHEKLFF. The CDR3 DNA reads TGTGCCAGCAGTTCCTACAGGGCCCATGAAAAACTGTTTTTT.

The CDR3, as DNA: TGTGCCAGCAGTTTAGGACAGCAAGATGAAAAACTGTTTTTT. It specifies CASSLGQQDEKLFF. The chain employs TRBV6-6 and TRBJ1-4; the D gene is possibly TRBD1 (6 bases). The CDR3 length is 14 residues. Germline V gene data show CDR1 as MNHNY and CDR2 as SVGAGI (reference sequence). The V end was cut by 4 bases, the J end by 6 bases, with 12 bases between.

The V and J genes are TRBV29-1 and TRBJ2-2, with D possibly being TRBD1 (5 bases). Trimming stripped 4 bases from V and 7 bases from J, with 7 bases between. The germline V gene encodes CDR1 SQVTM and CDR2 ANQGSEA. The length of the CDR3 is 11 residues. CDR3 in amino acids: CSVGDSGELFF. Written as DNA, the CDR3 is TGCAGCGTTGGTGACAGCGGGGAGCTGTTTTTT.

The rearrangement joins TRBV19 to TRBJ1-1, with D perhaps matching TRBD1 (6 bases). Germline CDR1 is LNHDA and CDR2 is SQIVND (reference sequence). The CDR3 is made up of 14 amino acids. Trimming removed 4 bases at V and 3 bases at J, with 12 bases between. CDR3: CASSTGQFDTEAFF. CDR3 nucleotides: TGTGCCAGTAGTACTGGACAGTTCGACACTGAAGCTTTCTTT.